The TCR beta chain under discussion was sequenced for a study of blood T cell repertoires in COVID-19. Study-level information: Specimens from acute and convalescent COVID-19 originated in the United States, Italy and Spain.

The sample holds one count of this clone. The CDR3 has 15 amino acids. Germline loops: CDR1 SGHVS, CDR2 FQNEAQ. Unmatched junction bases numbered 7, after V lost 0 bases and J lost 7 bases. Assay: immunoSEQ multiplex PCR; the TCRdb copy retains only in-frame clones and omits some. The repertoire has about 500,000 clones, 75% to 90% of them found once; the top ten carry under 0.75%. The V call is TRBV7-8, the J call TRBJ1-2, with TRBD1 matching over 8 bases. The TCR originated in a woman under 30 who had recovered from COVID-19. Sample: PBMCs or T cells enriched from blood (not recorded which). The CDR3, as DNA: TGTGCCAGCAGCTTAGCCCACGACAGGGGCAGTGGCTACACCTTC. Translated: CASSLAHDRGSGYTF.